This TCR beta chain was sequenced for a study of graft-versus-host responses after intestinal transplantation. The method was immunoSEQ multiplex PCR; TCRdb's version includes in-frame clones alone and lacks a portion of them. This sample carries 100,000 or so clones, about 93% of them seen once, and the ten largest clones take around 1.1%. About this clone: Its specificity is unknown.

V trimming: 6 bases; J trimming: 5 bases; junction bases outside the gene matches: 4. CDR1 is MGHDK, CDR2 SYGVNS, per germline. The CDR3 spans 13 residues. General study findings and limits: Analysis identified GvH clones in recipient marrow, with some appearing first in ileum or blood.

The chain joins TRBV25-1 to TRBJ1-1; 9 nucleotides agree with TRBD1. Sample: unstimulated CD8+ T cells sorted from spleen or lymph node cells, taken before transplant. The TCR sequence derives from a human donor who was the organ donor for an intestinal transplant. The CDR3 DNA reads as TGTGCCAGCAGGGGGACAGGGTTAACTGAAGCTTTCTTT. Its protein product is CASRGTGLTEAFF.